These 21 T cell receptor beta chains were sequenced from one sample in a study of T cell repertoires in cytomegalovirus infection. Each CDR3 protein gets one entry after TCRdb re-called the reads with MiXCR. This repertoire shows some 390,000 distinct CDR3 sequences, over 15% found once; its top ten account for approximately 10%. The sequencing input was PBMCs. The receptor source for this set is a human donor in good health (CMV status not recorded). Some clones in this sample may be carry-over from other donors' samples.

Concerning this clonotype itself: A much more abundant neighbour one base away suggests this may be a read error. The CDR3 here is CASSFSVRGPEQFF. DNA for the CDR3: TGTGCCAGCAGCTTTTCAGTCAGGGGGCCTGAGCAGTTCTTC. This chain joins TRBV7-6 and TRBJ2-1; TRBD1 matches 8 bases. The V gene end was trimmed by 3 bases and the J gene end by 9 bases; junction bases not matched to a gene: 7. The CDR3 has 14 amino acids. Germline V CDR1 and CDR2: SGHVS, FNYEAQ. Looking up the rest from reference TRBV7-6 and TRBJ2-1 gives the full variable domain: GAGVSQSPRYKVTKRGQDVALRCDPISGHVSLYWYRQALGQGPEFLTYFNYEAQQDKSGLPNDRFSAERPEGSISTLTIQRTEQRDSAMYRCASSFSVRGPEQFFGPGTRLTVL.

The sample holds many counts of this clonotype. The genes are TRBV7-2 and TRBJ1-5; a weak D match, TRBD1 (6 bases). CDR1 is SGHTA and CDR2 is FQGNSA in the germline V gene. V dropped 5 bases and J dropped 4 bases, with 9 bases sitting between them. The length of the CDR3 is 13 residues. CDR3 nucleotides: TGTGCCAGCAGCCCACAGGGTAATCAGCCCCAGCATTTT. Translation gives CASSPQGNQPQHF. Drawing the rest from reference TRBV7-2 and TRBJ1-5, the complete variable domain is GAGVSQSPSNKVTEKGKDVELRCDPISGHTALYWYRQSLGQGLEFLIYFQGNSAPDKSGLPSDRFSAERTGGSVSTLTIQRTQQEDSAVYLCASSPQGNQPQHFGDGTRLSIL.

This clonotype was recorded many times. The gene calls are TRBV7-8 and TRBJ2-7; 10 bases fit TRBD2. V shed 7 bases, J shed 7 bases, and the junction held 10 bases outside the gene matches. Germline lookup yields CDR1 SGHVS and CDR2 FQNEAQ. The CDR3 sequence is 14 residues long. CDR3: CASMLLAGSREQYF. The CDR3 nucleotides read TGTGCCAGCATGTTACTAGCGGGATCGCGTGAGCAGTACTTC.

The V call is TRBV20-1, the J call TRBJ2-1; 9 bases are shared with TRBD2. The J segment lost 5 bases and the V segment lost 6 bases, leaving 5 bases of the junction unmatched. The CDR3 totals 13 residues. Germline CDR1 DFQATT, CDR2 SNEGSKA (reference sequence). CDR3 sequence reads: CSAWTSVNNEQFF. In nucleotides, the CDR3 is TGCAGTGCCTGGACTAGCGTTAACAATGAGCAGTTCTTC.

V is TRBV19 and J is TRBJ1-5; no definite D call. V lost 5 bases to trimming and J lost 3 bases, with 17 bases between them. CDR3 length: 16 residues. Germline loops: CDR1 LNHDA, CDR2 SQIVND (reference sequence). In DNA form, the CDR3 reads TGTGCCAGTAGTTCGCTGGACGGAGGGAACAATCAGCCCCAGCATTTT. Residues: CASSSLDGGNNQPQHF.

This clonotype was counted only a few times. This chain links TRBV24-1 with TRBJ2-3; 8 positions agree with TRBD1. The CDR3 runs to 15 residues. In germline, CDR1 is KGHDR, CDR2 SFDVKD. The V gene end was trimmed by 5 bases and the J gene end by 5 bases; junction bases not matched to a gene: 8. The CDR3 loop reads CATSAADRAGDTQYF. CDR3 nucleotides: TGTGCCACCAGTGCCGCGGACAGGGCGGGAGATACGCAGTATTTT.

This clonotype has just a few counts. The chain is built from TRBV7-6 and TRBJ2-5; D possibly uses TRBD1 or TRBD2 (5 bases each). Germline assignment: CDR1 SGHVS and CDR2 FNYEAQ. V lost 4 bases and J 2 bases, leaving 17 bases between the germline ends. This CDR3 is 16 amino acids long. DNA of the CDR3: TGTGCCAGCAGCTCACTTTCGGGACGGCAACAAGAGACCCAGTACTTC. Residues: CASSSLSGRQQETQYF.

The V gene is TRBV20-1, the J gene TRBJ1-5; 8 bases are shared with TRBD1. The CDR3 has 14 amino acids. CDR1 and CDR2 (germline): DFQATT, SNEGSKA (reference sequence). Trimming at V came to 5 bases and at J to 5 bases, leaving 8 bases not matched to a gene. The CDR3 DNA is TGCAGTGCTTTAGACAGGGGCGGGGATCAGCCCCAGCATTTT. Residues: CSALDRGGDQPQHF.

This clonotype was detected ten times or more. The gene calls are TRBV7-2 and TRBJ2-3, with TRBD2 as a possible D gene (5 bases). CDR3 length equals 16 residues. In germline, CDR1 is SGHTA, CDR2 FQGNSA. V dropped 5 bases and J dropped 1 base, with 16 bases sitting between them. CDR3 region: CASSQRWRAGTDTQYF. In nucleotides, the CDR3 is TGTGCCAGCAGCCAGCGCTGGCGGGCCGGCACAGATACGCAGTATTTT.

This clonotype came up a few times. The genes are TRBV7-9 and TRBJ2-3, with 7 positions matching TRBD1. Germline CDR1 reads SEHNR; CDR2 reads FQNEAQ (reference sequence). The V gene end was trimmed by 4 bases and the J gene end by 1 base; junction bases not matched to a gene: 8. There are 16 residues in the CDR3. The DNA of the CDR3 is TGTGCCAGCAGCTCCAACAGGGGAAGTGGCACAGATACGCAGTATTTT. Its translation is CASSSNRGSGTDTQYF.

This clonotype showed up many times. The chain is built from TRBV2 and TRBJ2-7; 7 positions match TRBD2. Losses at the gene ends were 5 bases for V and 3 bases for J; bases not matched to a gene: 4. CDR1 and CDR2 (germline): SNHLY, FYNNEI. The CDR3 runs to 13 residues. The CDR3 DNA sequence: TGTGCCAGCAGTTTCGCGGGAGACTACGAGCAGTACTTC. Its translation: CASSFAGDYEQYF. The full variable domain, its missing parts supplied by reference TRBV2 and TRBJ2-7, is EPEVTQTPSHQVTQMGQEVILRCVPISNHLYFYWYRQILGQKVEFLVSFYNNEISEKSEIFDDQFSVERPDGSNFTLKIRSTKLEDSAMYFCASSFAGDYEQYFGPGTRLTVT.

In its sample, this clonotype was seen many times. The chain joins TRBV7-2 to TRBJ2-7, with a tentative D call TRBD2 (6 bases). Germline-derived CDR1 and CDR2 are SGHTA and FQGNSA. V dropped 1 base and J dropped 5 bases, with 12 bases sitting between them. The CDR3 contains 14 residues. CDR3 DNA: TGTGCCAGCAGCTTAGATTACAGGAGGGACGAGCAGTACTTC. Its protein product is CASSLDYRRDEQYF.

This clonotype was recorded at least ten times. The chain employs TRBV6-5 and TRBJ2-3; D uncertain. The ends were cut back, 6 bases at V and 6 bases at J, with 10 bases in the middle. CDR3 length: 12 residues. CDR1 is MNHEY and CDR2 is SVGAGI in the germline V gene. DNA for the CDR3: TGTGCCAGCAGCTACGGGCGGGATACGCAGTATTTT. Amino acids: CASSYGRDTQYF.

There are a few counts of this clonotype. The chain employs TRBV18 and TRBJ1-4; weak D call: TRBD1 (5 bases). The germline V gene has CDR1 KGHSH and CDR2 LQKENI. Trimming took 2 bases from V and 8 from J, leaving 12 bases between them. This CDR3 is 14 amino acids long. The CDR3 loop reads CASSPSGFGEKLFF. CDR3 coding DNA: TGTGCCAGCTCACCATCAGGGTTCGGCGAAAAACTGTTTTTT.

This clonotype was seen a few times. The CDR3 reads CASSGTGSLYTQYF. CDR3 sequence (DNA): TGTGCCAGCAGTGGGACAGGGAGCCTCTATACGCAGTATTTT. J is TRBJ2-3 and V is TRBV2, with 8 positions matching TRBD1. The CDR3 has 14 amino acids. Unmatched junction bases numbered 7, after V lost 4 bases and J lost 7 bases. CDR1 is SNHLY, CDR2 FYNNEI, per germline. Full variable domain (missing parts from reference TRBV2 and TRBJ2-3): EPEVTQTPSHQVTQMGQEVILRCVPISNHLYFYWYRQILGQKVEFLVSFYNNEISEKSEIFDDQFSVERPDGSNFTLKIRSTKLEDSAMYFCASSGTGSLYTQYFGPGTRLTVL.

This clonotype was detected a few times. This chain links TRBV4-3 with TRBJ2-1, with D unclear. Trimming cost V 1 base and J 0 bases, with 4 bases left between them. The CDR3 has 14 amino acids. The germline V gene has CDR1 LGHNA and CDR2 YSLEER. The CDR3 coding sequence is TGCGCCAGCAGCCAAGCTGGCTCCTACAATGAGCAGTTCTTC. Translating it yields CASSQAGSYNEQFF.

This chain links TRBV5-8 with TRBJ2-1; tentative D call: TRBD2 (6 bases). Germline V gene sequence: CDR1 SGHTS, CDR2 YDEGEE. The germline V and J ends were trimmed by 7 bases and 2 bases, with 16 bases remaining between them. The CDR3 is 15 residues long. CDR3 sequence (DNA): TGTGCCAGCCAACCTTGGGGGGTCCCCTACAATGAGCAGTTCTTC. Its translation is CASQPWGVPYNEQFF.

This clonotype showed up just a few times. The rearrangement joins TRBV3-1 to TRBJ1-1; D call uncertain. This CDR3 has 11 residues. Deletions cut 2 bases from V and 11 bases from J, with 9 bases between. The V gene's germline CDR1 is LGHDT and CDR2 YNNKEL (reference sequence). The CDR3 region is CASSQSGGAFF. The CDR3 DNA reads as TGTGCCAGCAGCCAAAGCGGCGGGGCTTTCTTT.

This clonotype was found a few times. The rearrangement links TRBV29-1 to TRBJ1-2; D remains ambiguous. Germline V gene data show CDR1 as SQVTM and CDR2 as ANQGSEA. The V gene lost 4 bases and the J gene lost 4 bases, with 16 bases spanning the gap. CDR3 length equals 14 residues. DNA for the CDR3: TGCAGCGTTGCCTCTAGTAAGAGCTTCTATGGCTACACCTTC. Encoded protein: CSVASSKSFYGYTF.

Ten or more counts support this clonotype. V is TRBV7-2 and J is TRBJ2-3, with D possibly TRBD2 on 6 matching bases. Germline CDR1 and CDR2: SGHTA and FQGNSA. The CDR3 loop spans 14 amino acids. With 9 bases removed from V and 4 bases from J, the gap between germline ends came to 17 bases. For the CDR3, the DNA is TGTGCCAGTCGACTAGGTGGTGGTTCAGATACGCAGTATTTT. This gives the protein CASRLGGGSDTQYF. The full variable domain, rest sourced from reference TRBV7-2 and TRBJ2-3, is GAGVSQSPSNKVTEKGKDVELRCDPISGHTALYWYRQSLGQGLEFLIYFQGNSAPDKSGLPSDRFSAERTGGSVSTLTIQRTQQEDSAVYLCASRLGGGSDTQYFGPGTRLTVL.

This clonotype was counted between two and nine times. CDR3 sequence: CSASLYGTVRYNEQFF. The CDR3 DNA is TGCAGTGCTAGTCTCTACGGGACAGTCAGGTACAATGAGCAGTTCTTC. This chain connects TRBV20-1 to TRBJ2-1, with 7 nucleotides matching TRBD1. The J segment lost 4 bases and the V segment lost 3 bases, leaving 12 bases of the junction unmatched. Germline V gene lookup returns CDR1 DFQATT and CDR2 SNEGSKA (reference sequence). The CDR3 has 16 residues.